These 19 T cell receptor beta chains originate from one sample sequenced in a study of blood T cell repertoires in COVID-19. This table comes from immunoSEQ multiplex PCR, and its TCRdb copy is limited to in-frame clones, with some not included. The sample has 55,000 to 80,000 clones; 92% are singletons. Sequencing was performed on peripheral blood. These receptors were taken from a human donor in a cohort sampled during active COVID-19.

The sample holds one count of this clone. The chain has TRBV6-5 and TRBJ1-1; 8 bases match TRBD1. The CDR3 contains 14 residues. Per the germline V gene, CDR1 is MNHEY and CDR2 is SVGAGI. With V trimmed by 6 bases and J by 2 bases, 5 bases remained unmatched. The CDR3 protein is CASRRDRTNTEAFF. CDR3 nucleotides: TGTGCCAGCAGGCGGGACAGGACAAACACTGAAGCTTTCTTT.

This chain connects TRBV5-1 to TRBJ2-3; TRBD2 matches 8 bases. The V gene end was trimmed by 0 bases and the J gene end by 5 bases; junction bases not matched to a gene: 5. Germline CDR1 reads SGHRS; CDR2 reads YFSETQ. This CDR3 comprises 15 residues. The CDR3 DNA reads as TGCGCCAGCAGCTTGGAGGCGGGAGGTAGAGATACGCAGTATTTT. This translates into CASSLEAGGRDTQYF.

This chain connects TRBV9 to TRBJ2-7; 12 bases agree with TRBD2. This CDR3 has 15 residues. From germline, CDR1 is SGDLS and CDR2 YYNGEE. Trimming took 0 bases from V and 5 from J; bases not matched to a gene: 3. Here the CDR3 DNA reads TGTGCCAGCAGCGTAGGGACTAGCGGGAAAAACGAGCAGTACTTC. Residues: CASSVGTSGKNEQYF.

The rearrangement links TRBV5-4 to TRBJ2-3; 10 positions match TRBD2. V gave up 4 bases and J gave up 3 bases; unmatched junction bases: 8. Looked up from germline, CDR1 is SGHNT and CDR2 is YYREEE (reference sequence). The CDR3 length is 16 residues. The CDR3 spells CASSMVSGGRTDTQYF. The DNA of the CDR3 is TGTGCCAGCAGCATGGTTAGCGGGGGGCGAACAGATACGCAGTATTTT.

V and J are TRBV6-6 and TRBJ2-2, with D possibly TRBD2 on 5 matching bases. The CDR3 extends over 12 amino acids. The germline CDR1 and CDR2 sequences are MNHNY and SVGAGI (reference sequence). V lost 5 bases, J lost 7 bases, and 8 bases lay in between. CDR3 region: CASSPGDGELFF. The CDR3 nucleotides read TGTGCCAGCAGTCCCGGGGACGGGGAGCTGTTTTTT.

The chain carries TRBV5-6 and TRBJ2-1; weak D call: TRBD2 (6 bases). The CDR3 is 15 amino acids. Deletions cut 4 bases from V and 7 bases from J, with 18 bases between. Germline V gene sequence: CDR1 SGHDT, CDR2 YYEEEE. CDR3 residues: CASSLAYRPVNEQFF. CDR3 DNA: TGTGCCAGCAGCCTAGCGTACCGCCCAGTGAATGAGCAGTTCTTC.

The chain has TRBV12-5 and TRBJ2-7; D is perhaps TRBD1 (6 bases). This CDR3 is 13 amino acids long. V lost 4 bases, J lost 1 base, and 8 bases lay in between. Looked up from germline, CDR1 is LGHNT and CDR2 is FRNRAP. CDR3 bases: TGTGCTAGTGGTTCGGGACAATCCTACGAGCAGTACTTC. Translation gives CASGSGQSYEQYF.

The chain employs TRBV19 and TRBJ1-1; TRBD1 might be the D (6 bases). Germline V gene data show CDR1 as LNHDA and CDR2 as SQIVND (reference sequence). V was pared by 6 bases and J by 3 bases, with 20 bases between. The CDR3 is 16 amino acids. CDR3 region: CASRTAVGGGYTEAFF. The CDR3 DNA reads TGTGCCAGTAGAACCGCGGTGGGAGGGGGATACACTGAAGCTTTCTTT.

This clone occurred a few times. The rearrangement uses TRBV2 and TRBJ2-2; 11 bases map to TRBD2. Unmatched junction bases numbered 7, after V lost 6 bases and J lost 7 bases. The CDR3 has 15 amino acids. Germline V gives CDR1 SNHLY, CDR2 FYNNEI. The CDR3 region has the DNA TGTGCCAGCAGAAGGACTAGCGGGTTCGTCGGGGAGCTGTTTTTT. Translation: CASRRTSGFVGELFF.

The chain joins TRBV3-1 (or the pseudogene TRBV3-2) to TRBJ2-1; D is unresolved. This CDR3 is 11 amino acids long. V was cut by 2 bases and J by 8 bases, with 4 bases left in between. Germline V gene sequence: CDR1 LGHDT, CDR2 YNNKEL (reference sequence). The CDR3 sequence is CASSQSDEQFF. CDR3 DNA: TGTGCCAGCAGCCAATCTGATGAGCAGTTCTTC.

The chain has TRBV5-6 and TRBJ2-5; D gene uncertain. The CDR3 runs 13 residues. V lost 1 base and J 5 bases, leaving 9 bases between the germline ends. Germline loops: CDR1 SGHDT, CDR2 YYEEEE. The DNA for the CDR3 is TGTGCCAGCAGCTTGCCCCATGCGGAGACCCAGTACTTC. This translates into CASSLPHAETQYF.

The chain is built from TRBV4-2 and TRBJ1-2; 7 nucleotides line up with TRBD1. V shed 2 bases, J shed 7 bases, and the junction held 10 bases outside the gene matches. This CDR3 is built from 15 residues. Per the germline V gene, CDR1 is LGHNA and CDR2 is YNFKEQ. The CDR3, as DNA: TGTGCCAGCAGCCAACCCGTGAGGGGGCTTAGTGGCTACACCTTC. As protein: CASSQPVRGLSGYTF.

The V and J genes are TRBV6-6 and TRBJ2-7, with TRBD1 identical over 7 bases. The CDR3 covers 14 residues. The germline gives CDR1 MNHNY, CDR2 SVGAGI (reference sequence). V was pared by 6 bases and J by 5 bases, with 10 bases of the junction left unmatched. The CDR3: CASSTNRGYNEQYF. The CDR3 bases are TGTGCCAGCAGCACGAACAGGGGATATAACGAGCAGTACTTC.

The chain has TRBV11-2 and TRBJ1-4; D is ambiguous. This CDR3 contains 15 residues. Deletions cut 2 bases from V and 3 bases from J, with 10 bases between. The germline V gene encodes CDR1 SGHAT and CDR2 FQNNGV. CDR3 amino acids: CASSLFQSSNEKLFF. CDR3 nucleotide sequence: TGTGCCAGCAGCTTATTTCAGTCCTCTAATGAAAAACTGTTTTTT.

The table lists this clone with a count of one. The CDR3 spells CSVGLAHAREQFF. Written as DNA, the CDR3 is TGCAGCGTTGGGCTAGCGCATGCCCGTGAGCAGTTCTTC. The chain links TRBV29-1 to TRBJ2-1; the D gene is possibly TRBD2 (6 bases). Trimming left V 4 bases short and J 9 bases short, with 16 bases between. The CDR3 has 13 amino acids. CDR1 is SQVTM and CDR2 is ANQGSEA in the germline V gene.

This chain uses TRBV7-9 with TRBJ2-5, with TRBD1 as a possible D gene (6 bases). The CDR3 sequence is 14 residues long. Deletions cut 6 bases from V and 6 bases from J, with 17 bases between. CDR1 SEHNR and CDR2 FQNEAQ come from the germline V gene (reference sequence). CDR3 nucleotides: TGTGCCAGCAGTCGAGACAGGTCTCGGAAGACCCAGTACTTC. Amino acid sequence: CASSRDRSRKTQYF.

The chain combines TRBV7-2 with TRBJ1-1; D call uncertain. CDR3 length equals 13 residues. V was clipped by 2 bases and J by 8 bases, with 12 bases between them. CDR1 SGHTA and CDR2 FQGNSA come from the germline V gene. CDR3 sequence: CASSLFPESEAFF. The CDR3, as DNA: TGTGCCAGCAGCTTATTCCCGGAGAGCGAAGCTTTCTTT.

The chain couples TRBV7-9 to TRBJ2-7; D uncertain. Germline CDR1 reads SEHNR; CDR2 reads FQNEAQ (reference sequence). This CDR3 is built from 12 residues. V was cut by 4 bases and J by 9 bases, with 13 bases left in between. The CDR3 coding sequence is TGTGCCAGCAGCTCCCCTTACTCCGGGCAGTACTTC. It encodes CASSSPYSGQYF.

J is TRBJ1-1 and V is TRBV28, with 9 positions matching TRBD1. The CDR3 spans 13 residues. CDR1 MDHEN and CDR2 SYDVKM come from the germline V gene. Trimming took 8 bases from V and 11 from J; bases not matched to a gene: 12. The CDR3 reads CASQTGGRLGAFF. In DNA, the CDR3 is TGTGCCAGCCAGACAGGGGGGAGGCTCGGTGCTTTCTTT.